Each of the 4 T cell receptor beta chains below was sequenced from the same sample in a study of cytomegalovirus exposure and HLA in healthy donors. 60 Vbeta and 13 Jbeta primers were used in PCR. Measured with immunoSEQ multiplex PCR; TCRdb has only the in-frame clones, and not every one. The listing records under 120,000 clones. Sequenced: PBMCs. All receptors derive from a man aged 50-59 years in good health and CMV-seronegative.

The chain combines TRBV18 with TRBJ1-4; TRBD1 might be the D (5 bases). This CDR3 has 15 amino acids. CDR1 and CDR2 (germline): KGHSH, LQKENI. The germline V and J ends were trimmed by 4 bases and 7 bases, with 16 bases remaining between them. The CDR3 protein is CASSLNRDGGEKLFF. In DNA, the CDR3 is TGTGCCAGCTCACTAAACCGGGACGGGGGTGAAAAACTGTTTTTT.

The CDR3 spells CASSEASYGYTF. As DNA, the CDR3 is TGTGCCAGCAGTGAAGCCAGCTATGGCTACACCTTC. The rearrangement uses TRBV2 and TRBJ1-2; D is uncertain. Germline CDR1 SNHLY, CDR2 FYNNEI. V was shortened by 0 bases and J by 4 bases, with 3 bases between the two germline ends. This CDR3 is built from 12 residues.

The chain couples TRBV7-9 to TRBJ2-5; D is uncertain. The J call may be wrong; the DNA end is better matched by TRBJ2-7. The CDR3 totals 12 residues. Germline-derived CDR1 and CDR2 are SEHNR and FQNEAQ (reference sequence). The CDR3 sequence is CASSLATYEQYF. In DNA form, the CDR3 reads TGTGCCAGCAGCTTAGCCACCTACGAGCAGTACTTC.

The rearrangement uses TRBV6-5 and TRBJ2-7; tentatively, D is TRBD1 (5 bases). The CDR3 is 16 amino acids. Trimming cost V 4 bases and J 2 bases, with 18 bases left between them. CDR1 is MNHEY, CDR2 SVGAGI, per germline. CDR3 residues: CASSSIGHPSAYEQYF. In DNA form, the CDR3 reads TGTGCCAGCAGTTCGATCGGACACCCGAGCGCCTACGAGCAGTACTTC.